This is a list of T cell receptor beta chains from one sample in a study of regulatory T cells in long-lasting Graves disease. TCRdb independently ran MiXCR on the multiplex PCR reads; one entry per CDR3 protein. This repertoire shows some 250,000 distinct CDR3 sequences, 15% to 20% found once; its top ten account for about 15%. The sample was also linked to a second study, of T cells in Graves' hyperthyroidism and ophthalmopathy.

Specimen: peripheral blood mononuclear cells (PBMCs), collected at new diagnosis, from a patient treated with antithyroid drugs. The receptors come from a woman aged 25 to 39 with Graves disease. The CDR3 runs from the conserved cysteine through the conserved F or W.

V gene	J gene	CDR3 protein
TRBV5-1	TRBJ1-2	CASSTTTGIYGYTF
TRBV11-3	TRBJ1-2	CASSHPPGQGHYGCTF
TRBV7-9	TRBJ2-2	CASSFQVSAANTGELFF
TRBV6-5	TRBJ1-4	CASSSRHVSATNEKLLF
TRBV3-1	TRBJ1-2	CASSPPLVGGGYTF
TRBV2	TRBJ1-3	CASSGRGAGNTIYF
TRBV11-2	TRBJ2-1	CASSLEGASSDISYNEQFF
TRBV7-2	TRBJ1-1	CASSLGRPGGGTEAFF
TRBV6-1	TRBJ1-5	CASSPRTGGYNQPQHF
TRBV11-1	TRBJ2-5	CASRSSTGTRETQYF
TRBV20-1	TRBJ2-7	CSAPGTLGSYEQYF
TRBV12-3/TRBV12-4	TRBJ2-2	CASIPQGNSGELFF
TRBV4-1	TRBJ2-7	CASSQGGTGVNEQYF
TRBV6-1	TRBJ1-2	CASTLDPAGSNYGYTF
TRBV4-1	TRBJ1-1	CASRQAMNTEAFF
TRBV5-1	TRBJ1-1	CASSPGTGLETEAFF
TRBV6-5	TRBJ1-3	CASSYTKTGVNTIYF
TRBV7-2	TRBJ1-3	CASSTDRARERYF
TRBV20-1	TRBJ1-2	CSARTVNYGYTF
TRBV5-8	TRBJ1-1	CASSLTGRAEAFF
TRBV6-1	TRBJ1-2	CASSEQTYYGYTF
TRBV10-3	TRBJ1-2	CAISESGANYGYTF
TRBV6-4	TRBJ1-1	CASSEGVGTLSIPEAFF
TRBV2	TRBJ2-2	CASTRGRSGELFF
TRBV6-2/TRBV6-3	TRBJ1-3	CASSSRKTGNTIYF
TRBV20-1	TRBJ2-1	CSANRIQGSYEQFF
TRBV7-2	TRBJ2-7	CASSTPGRNYEQYF
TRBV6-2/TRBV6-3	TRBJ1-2	CASSIQTGEGGYTF
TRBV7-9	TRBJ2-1	CASRGTSGGASSYNEQFF
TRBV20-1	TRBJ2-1	CSASGGNEQFF
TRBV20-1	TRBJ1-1	CSARDPGGVTEAFF
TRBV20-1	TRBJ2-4	CSARVPLAKNIQYF
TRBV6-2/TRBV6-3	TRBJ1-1	CASSYGINENTEAFF
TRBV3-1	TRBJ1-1	CASSARQGTGTEAFF
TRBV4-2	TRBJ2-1	CASSPLTRGNEQFF
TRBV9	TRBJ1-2	CASSGRAGYTF
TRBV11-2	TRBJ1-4	CASSLLFRPTTGVNNEKLFF